What follows are 26 T cell receptor beta chains derived from one specimen sequenced in a study of T cell changes during pregnancy in multiple sclerosis. Sequencing used immunoSEQ multiplex PCR; TCRdb keeps in-frame clones, though not all of them. The data contain some 70,000 clones, 85% to 95% of them singletons. The starting material was CD8+ T cells from peripheral blood mononuclear cells, obtained in the third trimester of pregnancy. These receptors originate from a female donor in good health, enrolled as a control in a pregnancy study.

This clone was detected only once. The genes are TRBV19 and TRBJ1-2; TRBD1 agrees at 9 bases. Germline V gene data show CDR1 as LNHDA and CDR2 as SQIVND (reference sequence). The CDR3 is 15 amino acids. Trimming took 6 bases from V and 1 from J; bases not matched to a gene: 6. CDR3 DNA: TGTGCCAGTAGACTGACAGGGGGGTTTAACTATGGCTACACCTTC. Its protein is CASRLTGGFNYGYTF.

V usage is TRBV6-5 and J usage is TRBJ1-2; tentatively, D is TRBD1 (6 bases). V was shortened by 2 bases and J by 6 bases, with 13 bases between the two germline ends. CDR1 is MNHEY, CDR2 SVGAGI, per germline. This CDR3 contains 14 residues. CDR3 sequence: CASSYGGRGNGYTF. In nucleotides, the CDR3 is TGTGCCAGCAGTTACGGCGGCAGGGGCAATGGCTACACCTTC.

This clone occurred once. The V and J genes are TRBV29-1 and TRBJ2-7; 10 bases map to TRBD1. Trimming cost V 3 bases and J 3 bases; bases outside gene matches: 5. The CDR3 has 14 amino acids. Germline CDR1 reads SQVTM; CDR2 reads ANQGSEA. The CDR3 nucleotides read TGCAGCGTTGAGAGACGGACAGGGGGCTACGAGCAGTACTTC. This gives the protein CSVERRTGGYEQYF.

The chain is built from TRBV2 and TRBJ1-2; TRBD1 is a possible D gene (6 bases). This CDR3 contains 15 residues. Germline CDR1 reads SNHLY; CDR2 reads FYNNEI. Trimming removed 8 bases at V and 4 bases at J, with 20 bases between. The CDR3 here is CASPLQGPTAYGYTF. Here the CDR3 DNA reads TGTGCCAGCCCCCTACAGGGACCTACCGCCTATGGCTACACCTTC.

The chain is built from TRBV27 and TRBJ1-2; 7 bases fit TRBD1. The CDR3 length is 14 residues. V lost 3 bases, J lost 7 bases, and 8 bases stayed unmatched. Looked up from germline, CDR1 is MNHEY and CDR2 is SMNVEV (reference sequence). CDR3 loop: CASSFEGGLGGYTF. DNA for the CDR3: TGTGCCAGCAGTTTCGAAGGGGGCCTTGGTGGCTACACCTTC.

The chain combines TRBV5-1 with TRBJ2-3; 8 bases match TRBD2. CDR1 is SGHRS and CDR2 is YFSETQ in the germline V gene. The CDR3 spans 18 residues. The trim removed 1 base at V and 0 bases at J, leaving 10 bases unmatched. The CDR3 DNA reads as TGCGCCAGCAGCTTGCCCCCTTCTGGACTAGCAAGCACAGATACGCAGTATTTT. Translated, it gives CASSLPPSGLASTDTQYF.

This sequence joins TRBV30 and TRBJ2-7, with 10 positions matching TRBD1. The J segment lost 3 bases and the V segment lost 5 bases, leaving 4 bases of the junction unmatched. CDR3 size: 13 residues. Per the germline V gene, CDR1 is GTSNPN and CDR2 is SVGIG (reference sequence). The CDR3 region has the DNA TGTGCCTGGGGCCGGGACAGGGGCTACGAGCAGTACTTC. It is translated as CAWGRDRGYEQYF.

The chain carries TRBV6-5 and TRBJ1-2, with no clear D. The CDR3 covers 13 residues. Germline lookup yields CDR1 MNHEY and CDR2 SVGAGI. The ends were cut back, 3 bases at V and 7 bases at J, with 12 bases in the middle. The CDR3 bases are TGTGCCAGCAGTTATCGGGAGGAAGGTGGCTACACCTTC. Translating it yields CASSYREEGGYTF.

The chain joins TRBV27 to TRBJ1-5, with 7 bases lining up with TRBD1. Trimming at V came to 8 bases and at J to 0 bases, leaving 7 bases not matched to a gene. Germline V gene sequence: CDR1 MNHEY, CDR2 SMNVEV (reference sequence). The CDR3 length is 15 residues. The CDR3 DNA follows: TGTGCCAGCCTAGGGACAGCTTATAGCAATCAGCCCCAGCATTTT. It codes for CASLGTAYSNQPQHF.

The chain uses TRBV28 and TRBJ1-4; D uncertain. This CDR3 comprises 15 residues. The V and J ends lost 2 bases and 0 bases respectively, with 7 bases between them. The V gene's germline CDR1 is MDHEN and CDR2 SYDVKM. CDR3: CASSLGDATNEKLFF. The CDR3 DNA sequence: TGTGCCAGCAGTTTAGGAGACGCAACTAATGAAAAACTGTTTTTT.

The V and J genes are TRBV14 and TRBJ1-2; D is perhaps TRBD1 (5 bases). The CDR3 is 15 residues long. The germline V and J ends were trimmed by 0 bases and 6 bases, with 14 bases remaining between them. CDR1 and CDR2 (germline): SGHDN, FVKESK. CDR3 residues: CASSQEFQGHDGYTF. CDR3 DNA sequence: TGTGCCAGCAGCCAAGAGTTTCAGGGTCATGATGGCTACACCTTC.

The chain uses TRBV5-1 and TRBJ1-1; D gene uncertain. Germline V lookup: CDR1 SGHRS, CDR2 YFSETQ. The CDR3 length is 15 residues. V was shortened by 0 bases and J by 3 bases, with 12 bases between the two germline ends. CDR3 protein: CASSLESGRDTEAFF. In DNA, the CDR3 is TGCGCCAGCAGCTTGGAGTCTGGGCGGGACACTGAAGCTTTCTTT.

The chain recombines TRBV4-1 with TRBJ1-5; 7 bases match TRBD1. The CDR3 is 16 residues long. CDR1 and CDR2 from the germline V gene are MGHRA and YSYEKL. The V gene end was trimmed by 6 bases and the J gene end by 3 bases; junction bases not matched to a gene: 11. The CDR3 spells CASSISTGVYNQPQHF. The CDR3 nucleotides read TGCGCCAGCAGTATTAGTACAGGGGTTTACAATCAGCCCCAGCATTTT.

The CDR3, as DNA: TGTGCCAGCAGCAGGGCCACCAGCGGGGGGCGCGGTGGCTACACCTTC. Protein: CASSRATSGGRGGYTF. The genes are TRBV7-3 and TRBJ1-2, with D possibly matching TRBD1 (6 bases). The CDR3 length is 16 residues. The germline V gene encodes CDR1 SGHTA and CDR2 FQGTGA. Between the trimmed V and J ends, which lost 5 bases and 7 bases, there was a span of 23 bases.

In its sample, this clone was seen once. The CDR3 DNA sequence: TGTGCCAGCAGTTCGGGCGGGGAGTACCAAGAGACCCAGTACTTC. This codes for CASSSGGEYQETQYF. The rearrangement uses TRBV6-5 and TRBJ2-5; weak D call: TRBD2 (6 bases). Trimming left V 4 bases short and J 0 bases short, with 12 bases between. This CDR3 contains 15 residues. Germline loops: CDR1 MNHEY, CDR2 SVGAGI.

The chain employs TRBV19 and TRBJ2-3, with D possibly being TRBD1 (5 bases). The CDR3 sequence is 14 residues long. The germline gives CDR1 LNHDA, CDR2 SQIVND (reference sequence). Trimming cost V 8 bases and J 3 bases, with 15 bases left between them. CDR3 amino acids: CASQWGLGTDTQYF. The DNA of the CDR3 is TGTGCCAGTCAATGGGGCCTCGGGACAGATACGCAGTATTTT.

This rearrangement joins TRBV4-3 to TRBJ1-5, with unresolved D. The V end was cut by 0 bases, the J end by 0 bases, with 12 bases between. The V gene's germline CDR1 is LGHNA and CDR2 YSLEER. CDR3 size: 17 residues. The CDR3 here is CASSQDAAVYSNQPQHF. The CDR3 region has the DNA TGCGCCAGCAGCCAAGATGCGGCAGTATATAGCAATCAGCCCCAGCATTTT.

This clone came up a few times. The J gene is TRBJ2-1, the V gene TRBV7-9; 10 bases agree with TRBD2. Germline V gene sequence: CDR1 SEHNR, CDR2 FQNEAQ (reference sequence). This CDR3 is built from 15 residues. Trimming took 5 bases from V and 9 from J; bases not matched to a gene: 10. CDR3 bases: TGTGCCAGCAGCCCCGGAGGTAGCGGGGGGAGTGAGCAGTTCTTC. Translating it yields CASSPGGSGGSEQFF.

The genes are TRBV7-3 and TRBJ2-3; D possibly corresponds to TRBD2 (7 bases). In germline, CDR1 is SGHTA, CDR2 FQGTGA. V was shortened by 4 bases and J by 6 bases, with 17 bases between the two germline ends. The CDR3 has 15 residues. In DNA, the CDR3 is TGTGCCAGCAGCTGGGCGGGGGCCGCAGGGGATACGCAGTATTTT. Translation gives CASSWAGAAGDTQYF.

The chain has TRBV7-2 and TRBJ2-7; a weak D match, TRBD1 (6 bases). Per germline, CDR1 SGHTA and CDR2 FQGNSA. There are 14 residues in the CDR3. Trimming took 3 bases from V and 2 from J, leaving 11 bases between them. The CDR3 DNA reads TGTGCCAGCAGCTTCGAAAGACAGGCCTACGAGCAGTACTTC. Residues: CASSFERQAYEQYF.

The rearrangement uses TRBV14 and TRBJ2-3, with 14 bases aligning to TRBD2. The CDR3 runs to 16 residues. Trimming took 4 bases from V and 2 from J; bases not matched to a gene: 2. The germline V gene has CDR1 SGHDN and CDR2 FVKESK. CDR3 region: CASSRTSGGFTDTQYF. The CDR3 nucleotides read TGTGCCAGCAGCCGGACTAGCGGGGGGTTCACAGATACGCAGTATTTT. Filled out from reference TRBV14 and TRBJ2-3, the complete variable domain reads EAGVTQFPSHSVIEKGQTVTLRCDPISGHDNLYWYRRVMGKEIKFLLHFVKESKQDESGMPNNRFLAERTGGTYSTLKVQPAELEDSGVYFCASSRTSGGFTDTQYFGPGTRLTVL.

V is TRBV27 and J is TRBJ2-3; D is possibly TRBD2 (5 bases). This CDR3 region has 13 residues. The V gene's germline CDR1 is MNHEY and CDR2 SMNVEV (reference sequence). V was clipped by 4 bases and J by 4 bases, with 9 bases between them. The CDR3: CASSYSEADTQYF. CDR3 nucleotides: TGTGCCAGCAGTTATAGCGAGGCAGATACGCAGTATTTT.

The V call is TRBV6-4, the J call TRBJ2-3; 12 nucleotides agree with TRBD2. J lost 6 bases, V lost 4 bases, and 8 bases had no gene match. CDR1 is MRHNA and CDR2 is SNTAGT in the germline V gene. The CDR3 spans 16 residues. This CDR3 reads CASSGSLAGGPDTQYF. The CDR3, as DNA: TGTGCCAGCAGTGGATCCCTAGCGGGGGGGCCGGATACGCAGTATTTT.

The rearrangement links TRBV9 to TRBJ1-3, with D perhaps TRBD1 (5 bases). V shed 0 bases and J shed 4 bases, with 11 bases lying between them. From germline, CDR1 is SGDLS and CDR2 YYNGEE. The CDR3 is 15 residues long. In nucleotides, the CDR3 is TGTGCCAGCAGCGTAGTAGGGACTGCGGGAAACACCATATATTTT. This translates into CASSVVGTAGNTIYF.

This chain links TRBV7-2 with TRBJ2-5; tentative D call: TRBD2 (6 bases). The CDR3 extends over 15 amino acids. V was shortened by 5 bases and J by 0 bases, with 13 bases between the two germline ends. The germline V gene encodes CDR1 SGHTA and CDR2 FQGNSA. This CDR3 is CASSRGREYQETQYF. CDR3 sequence (DNA): TGTGCCAGCAGCCGGGGACGGGAGTACCAAGAGACCCAGTACTTC.

The V and J genes are TRBV11-2 and TRBJ2-3, with 8 bases matching TRBD2. With 2 bases clipped from V and 1 base from J, the junction kept 2 bases outside the gene matches. The CDR3 has 15 amino acids. CDR1 SGHAT and CDR2 FQNNGV come from the germline V gene. The CDR3 loop reads CASSLRGGRTDTQYF. CDR3 in DNA: TGTGCCAGCAGCTTACGCGGGGGGCGCACAGATACGCAGTATTTT.